This TCR beta chain was captured by sequencing in a study of PD-1 blockade in classical Hodgkin lymphoma. Study-wide background: Patients received nivolumab 3 mg/kg intravenously every 2 weeks. Findings of the study overall: Baseline TCR diversity was reportedly lower in newly diagnosed patients than healthy donors. Compared with baseline, CD4+ but not CD8+ TCR diversity had risen significantly by C4D1.

Time point defined: cycle 4 day 1 (C4D1), after 5 to 7 weeks of nivolumab. All the patients suffered relapse after autologous stem cell transplantation, and brentuximab vedotin exposure differed. As regards this clone: Its antigen is not known.

Sequencing was performed with immunoSEQ multiplex PCR; in TCRdb, only in-frame clones are kept and a portion is missing. This sample has roughly 100,000 clones, with around nine tenths found just once. Germline loops: CDR1 SGHNT, CDR2 YENEEA. V shed 5 bases and J shed 2 bases, with 12 bases lying between them. The CDR3 sequence is 15 residues long. Sample: peripheral blood mononuclear cells (PBMCs), taken before the fourth cycle of nivolumab. This clonotype originated in a human donor with classical Hodgkin lymphoma. The chain is built from TRBV11-3 and TRBJ2-2; TRBD2 is a possible D gene (6 bases). The CDR3 reads CASSPSGTNTGELFF. The CDR3 DNA is TGTGCCAGCAGCCCCTCCGGGACTAACACCGGGGAGCTGTTTTTT. The entire variable domain, with the rest obtained from reference TRBV11-3 and TRBJ2-2, is as follows: EAGVVQSPRYKIIEKKQPVAFWCNPISGHNTLYWYLQNLGQGPELLIRYENEEAVDDSQLPKDRFSAERLKGVDSTLKIQPAELGDSAVYLCASSPSGTNTGELFFGEGSRLTVL.